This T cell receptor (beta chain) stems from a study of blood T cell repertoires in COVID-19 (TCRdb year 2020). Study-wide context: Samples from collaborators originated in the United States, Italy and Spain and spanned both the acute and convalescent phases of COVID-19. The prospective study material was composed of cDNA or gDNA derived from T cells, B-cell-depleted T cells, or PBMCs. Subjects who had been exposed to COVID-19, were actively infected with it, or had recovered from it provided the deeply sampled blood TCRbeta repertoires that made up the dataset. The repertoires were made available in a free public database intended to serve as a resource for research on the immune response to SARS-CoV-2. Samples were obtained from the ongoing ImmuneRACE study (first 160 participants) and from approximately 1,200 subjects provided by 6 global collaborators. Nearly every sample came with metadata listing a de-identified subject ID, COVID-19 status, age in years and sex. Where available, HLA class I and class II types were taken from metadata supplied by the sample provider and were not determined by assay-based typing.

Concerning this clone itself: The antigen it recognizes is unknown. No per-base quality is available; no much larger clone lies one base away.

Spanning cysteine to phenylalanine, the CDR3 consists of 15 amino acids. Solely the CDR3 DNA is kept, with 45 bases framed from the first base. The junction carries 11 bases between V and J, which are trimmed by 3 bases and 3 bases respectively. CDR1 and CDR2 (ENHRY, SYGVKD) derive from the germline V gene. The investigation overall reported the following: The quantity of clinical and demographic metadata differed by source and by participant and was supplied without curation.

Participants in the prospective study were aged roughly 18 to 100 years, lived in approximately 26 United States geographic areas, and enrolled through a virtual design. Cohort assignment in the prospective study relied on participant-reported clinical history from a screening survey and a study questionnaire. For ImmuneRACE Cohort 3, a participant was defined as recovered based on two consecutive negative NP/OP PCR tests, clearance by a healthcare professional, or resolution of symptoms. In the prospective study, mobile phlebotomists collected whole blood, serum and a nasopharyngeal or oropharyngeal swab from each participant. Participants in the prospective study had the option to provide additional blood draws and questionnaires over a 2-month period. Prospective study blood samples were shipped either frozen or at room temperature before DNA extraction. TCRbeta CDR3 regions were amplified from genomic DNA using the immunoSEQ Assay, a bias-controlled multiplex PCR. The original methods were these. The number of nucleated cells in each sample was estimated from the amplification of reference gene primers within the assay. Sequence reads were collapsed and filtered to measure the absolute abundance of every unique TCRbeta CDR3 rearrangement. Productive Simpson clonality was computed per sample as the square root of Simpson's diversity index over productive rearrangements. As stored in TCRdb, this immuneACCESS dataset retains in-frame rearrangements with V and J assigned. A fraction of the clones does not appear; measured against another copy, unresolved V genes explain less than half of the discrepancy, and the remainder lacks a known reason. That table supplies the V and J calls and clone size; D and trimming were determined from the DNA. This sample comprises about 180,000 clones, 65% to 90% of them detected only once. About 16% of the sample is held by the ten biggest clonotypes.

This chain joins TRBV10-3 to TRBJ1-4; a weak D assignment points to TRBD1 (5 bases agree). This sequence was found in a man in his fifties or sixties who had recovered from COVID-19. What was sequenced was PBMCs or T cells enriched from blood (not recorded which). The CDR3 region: CAISEAGRPNEKLFF. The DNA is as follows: TGTGCCATCAGTGAAGCGGGACGGCCTAATGAAAAACTGTTTTTT.